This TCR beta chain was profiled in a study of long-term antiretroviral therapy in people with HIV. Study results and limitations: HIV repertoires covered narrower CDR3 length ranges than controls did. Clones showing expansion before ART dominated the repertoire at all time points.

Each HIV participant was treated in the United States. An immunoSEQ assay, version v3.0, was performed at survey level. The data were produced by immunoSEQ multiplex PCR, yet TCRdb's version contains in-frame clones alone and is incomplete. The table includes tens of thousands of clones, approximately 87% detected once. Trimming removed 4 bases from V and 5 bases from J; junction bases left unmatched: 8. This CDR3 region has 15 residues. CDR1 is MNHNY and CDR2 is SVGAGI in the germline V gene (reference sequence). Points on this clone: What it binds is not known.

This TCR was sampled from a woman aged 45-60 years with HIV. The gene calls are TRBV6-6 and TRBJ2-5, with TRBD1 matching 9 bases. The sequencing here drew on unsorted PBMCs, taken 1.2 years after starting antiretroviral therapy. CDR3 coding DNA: TGTGCCAGCAGTTCACACAGGGGGCTCGGGGAGACCCAGTACTTC. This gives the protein CASSSHRGLGETQYF.